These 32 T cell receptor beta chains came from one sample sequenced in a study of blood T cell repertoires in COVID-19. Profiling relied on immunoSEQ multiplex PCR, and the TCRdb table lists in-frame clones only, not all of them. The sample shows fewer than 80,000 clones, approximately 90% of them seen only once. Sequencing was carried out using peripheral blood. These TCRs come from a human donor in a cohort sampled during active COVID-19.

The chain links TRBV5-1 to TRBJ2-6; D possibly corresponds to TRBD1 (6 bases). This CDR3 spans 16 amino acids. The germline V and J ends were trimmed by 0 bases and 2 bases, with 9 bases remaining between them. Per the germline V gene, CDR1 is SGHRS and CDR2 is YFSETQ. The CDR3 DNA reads TGCGCCAGCAGCTTGGCAGGGGACACTGGGGCCAACGTCCTGACTTTC. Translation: CASSLAGDTGANVLTF.

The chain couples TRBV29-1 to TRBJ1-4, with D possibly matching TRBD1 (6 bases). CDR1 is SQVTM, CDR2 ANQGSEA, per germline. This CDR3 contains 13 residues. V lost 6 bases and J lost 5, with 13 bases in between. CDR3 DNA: TGCAGCGTGATCCGGGACATAAATGAAAAACTGTTTTTT. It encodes CSVIRDINEKLFF.

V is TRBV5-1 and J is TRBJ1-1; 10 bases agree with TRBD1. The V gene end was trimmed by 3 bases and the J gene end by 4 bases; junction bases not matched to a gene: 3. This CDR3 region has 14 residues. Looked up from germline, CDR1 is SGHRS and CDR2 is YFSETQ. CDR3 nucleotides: TGCGCCAGCAGCTGGACAGGGGGAGGCACTGAAGCTTTCTTT. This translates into CASSWTGGGTEAFF.

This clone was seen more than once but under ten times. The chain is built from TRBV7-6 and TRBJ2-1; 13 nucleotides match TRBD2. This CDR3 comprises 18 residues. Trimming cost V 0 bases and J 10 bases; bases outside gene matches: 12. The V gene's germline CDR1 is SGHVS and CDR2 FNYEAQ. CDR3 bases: TGTGCCAGCAGCTTAGCTTTACTAGCGGGAGGGCCTGTCTCGGAGCAGTTCTTC. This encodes CASSLALLAGGPVSEQFF.

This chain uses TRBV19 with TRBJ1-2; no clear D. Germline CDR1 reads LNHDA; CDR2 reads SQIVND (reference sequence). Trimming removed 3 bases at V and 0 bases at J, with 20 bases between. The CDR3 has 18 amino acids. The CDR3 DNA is TGTGCCAGTAGTATTGACGTACGGGCGGGAAATACTAACTATGGCTACACCTTC. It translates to CASSIDVRAGNTNYGYTF.

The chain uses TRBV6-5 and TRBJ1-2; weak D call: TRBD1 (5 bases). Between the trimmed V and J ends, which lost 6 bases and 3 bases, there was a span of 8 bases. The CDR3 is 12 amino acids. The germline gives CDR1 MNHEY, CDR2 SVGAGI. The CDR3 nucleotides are TGTGCCAGCAGGGGGGGTGACTATGGCTACACCTTC. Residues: CASRGGDYGYTF.

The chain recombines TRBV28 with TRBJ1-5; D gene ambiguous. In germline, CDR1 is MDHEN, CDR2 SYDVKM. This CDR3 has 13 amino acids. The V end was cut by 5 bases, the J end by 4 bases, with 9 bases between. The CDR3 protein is CASSEGWNQPQHF. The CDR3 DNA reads TGTGCCAGCAGTGAGGGCTGGAATCAGCCCCAGCATTTT. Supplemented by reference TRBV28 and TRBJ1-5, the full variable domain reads DVKVTQSSRYLVKRTGEKVFLECVQDMDHENMFWYRQDPGLGLRLIYFSYDVKMKEKGDIPEGYSVSREKKERFSLILESASTNQTSMYLCASSEGWNQPQHFGDGTRLSIL.

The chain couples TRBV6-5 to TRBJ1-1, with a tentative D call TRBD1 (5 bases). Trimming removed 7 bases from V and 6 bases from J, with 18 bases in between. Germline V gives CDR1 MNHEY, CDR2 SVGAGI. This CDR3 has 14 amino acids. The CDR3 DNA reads TGTGCCAGCAATTCACGGAGGGGTCGGGCTGAAGCTTTCTTT. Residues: CASNSRRGRAEAFF.

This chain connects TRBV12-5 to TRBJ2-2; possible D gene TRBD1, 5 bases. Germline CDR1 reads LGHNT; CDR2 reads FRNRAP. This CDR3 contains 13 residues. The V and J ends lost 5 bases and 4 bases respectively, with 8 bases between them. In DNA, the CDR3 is TGTGCTAGTGGTAGGGGAAGCACCGGGGAGCTGTTTTTT. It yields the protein CASGRGSTGELFF.

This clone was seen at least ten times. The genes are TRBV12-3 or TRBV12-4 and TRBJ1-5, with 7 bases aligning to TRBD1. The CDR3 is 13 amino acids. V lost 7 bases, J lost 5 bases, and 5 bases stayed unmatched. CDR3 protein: CASTRDSYQPQHF. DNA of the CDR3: TGTGCCAGCACCAGGGACAGCTATCAGCCCCAGCATTTT.

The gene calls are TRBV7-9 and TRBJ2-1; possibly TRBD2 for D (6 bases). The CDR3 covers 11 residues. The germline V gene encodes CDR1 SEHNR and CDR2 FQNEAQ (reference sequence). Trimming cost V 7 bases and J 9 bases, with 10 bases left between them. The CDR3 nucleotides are TGTGCCAGCATCGGAGGGGTTGAGCAGTTCTTC. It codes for CASIGGVEQFF.

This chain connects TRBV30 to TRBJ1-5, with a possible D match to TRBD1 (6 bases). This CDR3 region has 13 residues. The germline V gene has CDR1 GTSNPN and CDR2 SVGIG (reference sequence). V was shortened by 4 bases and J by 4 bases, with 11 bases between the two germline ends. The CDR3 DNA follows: TGTGCCTGGAACGACAGGACTAATCAGCCCCAGCATTTT. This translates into CAWNDRTNQPQHF.

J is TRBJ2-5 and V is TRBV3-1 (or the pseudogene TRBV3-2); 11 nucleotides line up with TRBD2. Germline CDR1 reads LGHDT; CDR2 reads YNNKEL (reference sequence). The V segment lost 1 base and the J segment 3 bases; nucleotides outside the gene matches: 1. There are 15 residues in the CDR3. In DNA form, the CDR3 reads TGTGCCAGCAGCCAAGTGGGACTAGCGGAAGAGACCCAGTACTTC. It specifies CASSQVGLAEETQYF.

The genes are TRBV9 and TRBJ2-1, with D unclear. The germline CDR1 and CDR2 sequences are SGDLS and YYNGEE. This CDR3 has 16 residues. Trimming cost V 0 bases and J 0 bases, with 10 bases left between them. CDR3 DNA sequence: TGTGCCAGCAGCGTAGGGGCCTCCGACTCCTACAATGAGCAGTTCTTC. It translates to CASSVGASDSYNEQFF.

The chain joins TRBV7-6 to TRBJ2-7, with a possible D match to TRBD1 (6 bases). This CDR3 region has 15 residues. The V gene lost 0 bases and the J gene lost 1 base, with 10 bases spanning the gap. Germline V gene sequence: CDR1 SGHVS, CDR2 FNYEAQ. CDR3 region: CASSLARGFSYEQYF. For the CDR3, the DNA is TGTGCCAGCAGCTTAGCGAGGGGGTTTTCCTACGAGCAGTACTTC.

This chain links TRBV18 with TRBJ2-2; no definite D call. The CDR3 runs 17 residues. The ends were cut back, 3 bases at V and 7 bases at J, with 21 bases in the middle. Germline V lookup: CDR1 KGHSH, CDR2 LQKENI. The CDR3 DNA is TGTGCCAGCTCACCTAGTGTAGCCGCCGTTGCGAGCGGGGAGCTGTTTTTT. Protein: CASSPSVAAVASGELFF.

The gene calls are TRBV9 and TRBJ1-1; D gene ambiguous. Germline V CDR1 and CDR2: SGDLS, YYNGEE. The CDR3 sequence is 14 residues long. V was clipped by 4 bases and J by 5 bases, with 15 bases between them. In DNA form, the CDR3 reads TGTGCCAGCAGCACGGAAGTATGGGAGACTGAAGCTTTCTTT. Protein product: CASSTEVWETEAFF.

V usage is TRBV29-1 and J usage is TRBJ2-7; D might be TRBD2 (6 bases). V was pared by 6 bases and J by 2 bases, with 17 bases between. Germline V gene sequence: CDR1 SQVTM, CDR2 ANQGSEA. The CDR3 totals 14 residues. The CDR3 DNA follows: TGCAGCGTCCTGGTAGTAGCGGCTACCTACGAGCAGTACTTC. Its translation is CSVLVVAATYEQYF.

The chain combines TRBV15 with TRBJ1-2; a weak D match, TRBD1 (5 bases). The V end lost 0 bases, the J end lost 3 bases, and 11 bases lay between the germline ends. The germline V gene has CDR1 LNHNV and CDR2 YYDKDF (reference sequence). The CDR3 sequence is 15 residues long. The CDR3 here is CATSRDQGRDYGYTF. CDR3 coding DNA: TGTGCCACCAGCAGAGATCAGGGCCGAGACTATGGCTACACCTTC.

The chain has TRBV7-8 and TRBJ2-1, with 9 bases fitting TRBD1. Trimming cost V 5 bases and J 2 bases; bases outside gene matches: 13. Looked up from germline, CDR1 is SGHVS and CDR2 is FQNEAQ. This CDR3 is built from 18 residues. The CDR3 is CASSRTTGGGITYNEQFF. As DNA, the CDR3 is TGTGCCAGCAGCCGCACCACAGGGGGCGGTATCACCTACAATGAGCAGTTCTTC.

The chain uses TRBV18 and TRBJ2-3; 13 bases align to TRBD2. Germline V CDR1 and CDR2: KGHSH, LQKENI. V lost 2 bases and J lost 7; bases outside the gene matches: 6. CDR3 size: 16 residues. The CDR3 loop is CASSPVGLAGLYTQYF. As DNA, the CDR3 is TGTGCCAGCTCACCAGTGGGACTAGCGGGGTTGTATACGCAGTATTTT. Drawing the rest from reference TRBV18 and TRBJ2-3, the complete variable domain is NAGVMQNPRHLVRRRGQEARLRCSPMKGHSHVYWYRQLPEEGLKFMVYLQKENIIDESGMPKERFSAEFPKEGPSILRIQQVVRGDSAAYFCASSPVGLAGLYTQYFGPGTRLTVL.

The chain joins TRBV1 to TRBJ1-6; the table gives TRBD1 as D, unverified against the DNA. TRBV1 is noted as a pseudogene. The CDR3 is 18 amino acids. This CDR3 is CTSSQENGRGRLFSPLHF. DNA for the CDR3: TGCACCAGCAGCCAAGAAAACGGCAGGGGGCGCCTTTTTTCACCCCTCCACTTT.

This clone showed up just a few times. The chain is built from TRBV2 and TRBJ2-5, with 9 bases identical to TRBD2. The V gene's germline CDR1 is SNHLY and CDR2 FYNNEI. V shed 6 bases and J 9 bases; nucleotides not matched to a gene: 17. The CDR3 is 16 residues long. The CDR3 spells CASSPTRLAVNSAQYF. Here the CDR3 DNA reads TGTGCCAGCAGCCCTACGCGACTAGCGGTCAATTCGGCCCAGTACTTC.

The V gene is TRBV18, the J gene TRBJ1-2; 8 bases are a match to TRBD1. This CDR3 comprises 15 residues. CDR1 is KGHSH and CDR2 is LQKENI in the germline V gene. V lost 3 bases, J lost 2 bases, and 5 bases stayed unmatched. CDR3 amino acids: CASSPRQGLNYGYTF. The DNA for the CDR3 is TGTGCCAGCTCACCGAGACAGGGGTTAAACTATGGCTACACCTTC.

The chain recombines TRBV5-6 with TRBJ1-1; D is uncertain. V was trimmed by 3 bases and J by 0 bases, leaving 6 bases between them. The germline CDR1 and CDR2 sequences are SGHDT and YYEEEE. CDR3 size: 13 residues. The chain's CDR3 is CASSSTVNTEAFF. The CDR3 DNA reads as TGTGCCAGCAGCTCCACAGTGAACACTGAAGCTTTCTTT.

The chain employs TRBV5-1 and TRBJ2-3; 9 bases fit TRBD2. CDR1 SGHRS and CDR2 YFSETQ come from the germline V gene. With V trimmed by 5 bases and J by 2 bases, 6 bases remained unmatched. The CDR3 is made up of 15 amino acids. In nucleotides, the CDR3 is TGCGCCAGCAGGGAAGCGGGGGGTTACACAGATACGCAGTATTTT. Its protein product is CASREAGGYTDTQYF.

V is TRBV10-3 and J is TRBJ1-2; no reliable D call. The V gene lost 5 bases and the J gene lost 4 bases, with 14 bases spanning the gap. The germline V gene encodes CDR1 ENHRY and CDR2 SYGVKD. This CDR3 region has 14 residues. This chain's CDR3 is CAISSNGLFYGYTF. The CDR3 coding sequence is TGTGCCATCAGTTCAAACGGACTATTCTATGGCTACACCTTC.

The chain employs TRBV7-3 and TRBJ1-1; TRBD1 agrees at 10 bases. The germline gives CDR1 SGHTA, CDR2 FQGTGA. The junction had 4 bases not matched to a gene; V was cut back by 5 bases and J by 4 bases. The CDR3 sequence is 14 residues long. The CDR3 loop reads CASSPDRGPTEAFF. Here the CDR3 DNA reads TGTGCCAGCAGCCCAGACAGGGGGCCCACTGAAGCTTTCTTT.

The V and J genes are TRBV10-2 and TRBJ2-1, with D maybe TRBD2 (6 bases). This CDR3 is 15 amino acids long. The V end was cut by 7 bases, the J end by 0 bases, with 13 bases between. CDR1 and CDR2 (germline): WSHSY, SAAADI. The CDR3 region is CASNGLGGSYNEQFF. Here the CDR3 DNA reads TGCGCCAGCAATGGACTGGGAGGCTCCTACAATGAGCAGTTCTTC.

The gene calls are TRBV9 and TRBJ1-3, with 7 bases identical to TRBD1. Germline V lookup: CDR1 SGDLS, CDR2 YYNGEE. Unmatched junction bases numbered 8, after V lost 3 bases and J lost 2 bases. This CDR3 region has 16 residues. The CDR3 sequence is CASSASTGAAGNTIYF. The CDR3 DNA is TGTGCCAGCAGCGCCAGTACAGGGGCTGCTGGAAACACCATATATTTT. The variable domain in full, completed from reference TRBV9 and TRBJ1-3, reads DSGVTQTPKHLITATGQRVTLRCSPRSGDLSVYWYQQSLDQGLQFLIQYYNGEERAKGNILERFSAQQFPDLHSELNLSSLELGDSALYFCASSASTGAAGNTIYFGEGSWLTVV.

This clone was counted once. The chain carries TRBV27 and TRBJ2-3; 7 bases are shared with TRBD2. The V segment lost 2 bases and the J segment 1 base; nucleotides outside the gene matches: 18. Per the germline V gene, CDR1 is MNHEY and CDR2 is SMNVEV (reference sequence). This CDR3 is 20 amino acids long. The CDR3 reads CASSLRRGRGGRRGTDTQYF. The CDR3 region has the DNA TGTGCCAGCAGTTTACGACGCGGGAGAGGTGGGAGGCGGGGCACAGATACGCAGTATTTT.

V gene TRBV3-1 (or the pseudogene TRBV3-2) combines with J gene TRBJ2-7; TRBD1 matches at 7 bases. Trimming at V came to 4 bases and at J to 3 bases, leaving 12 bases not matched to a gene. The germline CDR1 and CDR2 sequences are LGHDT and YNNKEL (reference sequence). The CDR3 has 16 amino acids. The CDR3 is CASSPPGQKSLYEQYF. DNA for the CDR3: TGTGCCAGCAGCCCCCCGGGACAGAAAAGTCTCTACGAGCAGTACTTC.